A single sample is the source of the 7 T cell receptor beta chains below, sequenced in a study of blood T cells in healthy people across ages. A second PCR, run for about 6 to 11 cycles, used a sample-barcoded 5' primer plus a J-beta primer mix. TCRdb re-derived calls from the 5' RACE reads in MiXCR, one entry per CDR3 protein. Here the sample spans about 730,000 distinct CDR3 sequences, around 46% being singletons. The sequenced material came from blood. Source of these receptors: a woman aged 55-69 years in good health.

Ten or more counts support this clonotype. The chain has TRBV29-1 and TRBJ2-7; D uncertain. This CDR3 has 11 residues. Per germline, CDR1 SQVTM and CDR2 ANQGSEA. V lost 3 bases and J lost 7, with 10 bases in between. The CDR3 nucleotides are TGCAGCGTTGACGGGCCTTTAGAGCAGTACTTC. It yields the protein CSVDGPLEQYF.

The chain couples TRBV21-1 to TRBJ1-2; the table's TRBD1 call for D was not verified on the DNA. TRBV21-1 is recorded as a pseudogene. This CDR3 has 17 amino acids. CDR3 coding DNA: TGTGCCAGCAGCAAAGTATCTAACAGGGCTCATAACTATGGCTACACCTTC. Translation gives CASSKVSNRAHNYGYTF.

The table lists this clonotype with a few counts. The CDR3 sequence: CATNGQGGDGYTF. In nucleotides, the CDR3 is TGTGCCACCAACGGACAGGGTGGGGATGGCTACACCTTC. V is TRBV24-1 and J is TRBJ1-2; TRBD1 matches 8 bases. There are 13 residues in the CDR3. The trim removed 8 bases at V and 6 bases at J, leaving 7 bases unmatched. CDR1 is KGHDR and CDR2 is SFDVKD in the germline V gene.

This clonotype was seen more than once but under ten times. The gene calls are TRBV2 and TRBJ2-5; D gene ambiguous. CDR3 length: 13 residues. Germline V gives CDR1 SNHLY, CDR2 FYNNEI. Trimming took 2 bases from V and 1 from J, leaving 5 bases between them. The CDR3 DNA reads as TGTGCCAGCAGTGAAAGTATCCAAGAGACCCAGTACTTC. Translation gives CASSESIQETQYF. Based on the CDR3 plus reference TRBV2 and TRBJ2-5, the full variable domain is EPEVTQTPSHQVTQMGQEVILRCVPISNHLYFYWYRQILGQKVEFLVSFYNNEISEKSEIFDDQFSVERPDGSNFTLKIRSTKLEDSAMYFCASSESIQETQYFGPGTRLLVL.

This clonotype has only a few counts. This may arise from a read error, as a much more abundant clone is one base away. The chain employs TRBV4-2 and TRBJ2-3; weak D call: TRBD2 (6 bases). Trimming left V 0 bases short and J 4 bases short, with 17 bases between. The CDR3 totals 17 residues. Germline V gene data show CDR1 as LGHNA and CDR2 as YNFKEQ. The CDR3 here is CASSQDVGYSSADTQYF. CDR3 in DNA: TGTGCCAGCAGCCAAGATGTCGGTTATTCTAGCGCAGATACGCAGTATTTT.

This rearrangement joins TRBV28 to TRBJ1-3; D possibly corresponds to TRBD1 (5 bases). The CDR3 is 14 residues long. From germline, CDR1 is MDHEN and CDR2 SYDVKM. Trimming left V 4 bases short and J 4 bases short, with 11 bases between. Here the CDR3 DNA reads TGTGCCAGCAGTTGGGGGGATCCAGGAAACACCATATATTTT. Its translation is CASSWGDPGNTIYF.

Of note for this clonotype: The junction shows a germline mismatch at one end, possibly a read error. The chain carries TRBV9 and TRBJ1-2, with D unresolved. The CDR3 consists of 14 residues. Per the germline V gene, CDR1 is SGDLS and CDR2 is YYNGEE. CDR3 nucleotide sequence: TGTGCCAGCAGCGGGGCAGGCCAGAACTATGACTACACCTTC. The encoded protein is CASSGAGQNYDYTF.